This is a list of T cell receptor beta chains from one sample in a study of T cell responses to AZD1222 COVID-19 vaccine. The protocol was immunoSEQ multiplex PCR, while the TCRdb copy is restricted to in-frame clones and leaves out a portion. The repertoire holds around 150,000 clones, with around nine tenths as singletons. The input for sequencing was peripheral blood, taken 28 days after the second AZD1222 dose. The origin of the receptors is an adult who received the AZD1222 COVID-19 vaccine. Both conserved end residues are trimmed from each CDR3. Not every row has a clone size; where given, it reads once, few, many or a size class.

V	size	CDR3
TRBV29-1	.	SVGRDGLYGYT
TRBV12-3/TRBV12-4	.	ASSWGFTDTQY
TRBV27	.	ASSPLRPRVGGEKLF
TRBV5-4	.	ASSTSGADTQY
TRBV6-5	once	ASSYSVDSLNTEAF
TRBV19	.	ATDSGGRPVDTQY
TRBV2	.	ASRSEGNTGELF
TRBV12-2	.	ASRPPGLGTDTQY
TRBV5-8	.	ASSLEGYT
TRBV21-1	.	ASSKRPGQSGSNQPQH
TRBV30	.	AWSGDRGRETQY
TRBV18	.	ASSPEGFLNTEAF
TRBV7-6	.	ASSFAVSGRTDTQY
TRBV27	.	ASRPTGTGWYEQY
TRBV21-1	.	ASSSPRQGEDEQY
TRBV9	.	ASSVVGDGWDTQY
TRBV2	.	ASSVSGIGTGELF
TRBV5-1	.	ASSSPRQLGADTQY
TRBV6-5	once	ASSYLHGNYGYT
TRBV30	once	AWIPPRGFNEKLF
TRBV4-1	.	ASSQDEQGAQNSPLH
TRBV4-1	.	ASSQEGPRYSTKGAQH
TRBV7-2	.	ASSLAGGNTIY
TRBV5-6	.	ASSTEVFSYEQY
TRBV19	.	ASSIGNSNQPQH
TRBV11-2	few	ASSFPGGGYGYT
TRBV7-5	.	VRSLVWGTSSPLH
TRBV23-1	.	ASSLRGHWSGTGELF
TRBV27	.	ASSQGYEQY
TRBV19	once	ATLTENYGYT
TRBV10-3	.	ATGTNTEAF
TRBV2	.	ASKVSGRAGTQY
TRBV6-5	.	ASSYSAGGGYNEQF
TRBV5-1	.	ATERRAQGTYNEQF
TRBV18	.	ASSPSRLAGGPETQY
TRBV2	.	ASSEPGASSKNIQY
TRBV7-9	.	ASSENGQVGYGYT
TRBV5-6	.	ASSWGGGLGNQPQH
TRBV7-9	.	ASSWGRSYEQY